The 4 T cell receptor beta chains listed next were all sequenced from one sample in a study of blood T cell repertoires in COVID-19. Sequencing was performed with immunoSEQ multiplex PCR; in TCRdb, only in-frame clones are kept and a portion is missing. The table lists roughly 200,000 clones, roughly 90% of them singletons. Sequencing was done on a sample of peripheral blood. These receptors were collected from a man aged 50 or older with COVID-19, enrolled during active disease.

The chain is built from TRBV7-8 and TRBJ1-1; D not certain. The CDR3 covers 16 residues. Germline V gives CDR1 SGHVS, CDR2 FQNEAQ. The V gene lost 5 bases and the J gene lost 5 bases, with 21 bases spanning the gap. This chain's CDR3 is CASSPRPRGAGTEAFF. The CDR3 nucleotides are TGTGCCAGCAGCCCCCGGCCGCGAGGCGCCGGGACTGAAGCTTTCTTT. Full variable domain (rest looked up from reference TRBV7-8 and TRBJ1-1): GAGVSQSPRYKVAKRGQDVALRCDPISGHVSLFWYQQALGQGPEFLTYFQNEAQLDKSGLPSDRFFAERPEGSVSTLKIQRTQQEDSAVYLCASSPRPRGAGTEAFFGQGTRLTVV.

The chain employs TRBV7-2 and TRBJ2-1; 13 bases are shared with TRBD2. The length of the CDR3 is 15 residues. The germline CDR1 and CDR2 sequences are SGHTA and FQGNSA. The junction had 8 bases not matched to a gene; V was cut back by 6 bases and J by 9 bases. The chain's CDR3 is CASSELAGGQVEQFF. The CDR3 DNA reads as TGTGCCAGCAGTGAACTAGCGGGAGGGCAGGTTGAGCAGTTCTTC.

The chain carries TRBV5-1 and TRBJ1-2; 9 bases match TRBD1. The V gene's germline CDR1 is SGHRS and CDR2 YFSETQ. V lost 4 bases and J lost 8; bases outside the gene matches: 6. This CDR3 region has 13 residues. DNA of the CDR3: TGCGCCAGCAGCCTACAGGGGGCAGGAGGCTACACCTTC. This sequence encodes CASSLQGAGGYTF.

This clone was recorded only once. This chain uses TRBV10-3 with TRBJ2-7, with D possibly being TRBD1 (5 bases). Trimming stripped 6 bases from V and 1 base from J, with 13 bases between. The V gene's germline CDR1 is ENHRY and CDR2 SYGVKD. The CDR3 totals 14 residues. DNA for the CDR3: TGTGCCATCAGGGGCTCAGACAGTTCCTACGAGCAGTACTTC. Translating gives CAIRGSDSSYEQYF.